This T cell receptor beta chain was identified in a study of regulatory T cells in long-lasting Graves disease. General study findings and limits: A greater number of public clonotypes (under 3,000) was shared by persistent patients than by new patients (roughly 880). Segments TRBV28, TRBJ1-2 and TRBJ2-5 showed preferential usage in persistent disease.

The table lists this clonotype with a few counts. Its antigen remains unknown. Time point: newly diagnosed GD, antithyroid drugs for less than 3 months. The TCR library used RNA extracted from PBMCs. CDR1 SGHAT and CDR2 FQNNGV come from the germline V gene. The V gene end was trimmed by 4 bases and the J gene end by 3 bases; junction bases not matched to a gene: 12. CDR3 length: 17 residues. Combining iRepertoire HTBI primers with Arm-PCR of CDR3 regions, the authors built TCR beta libraries. TCRdb ran MiXCR on the multiplex PCR reads and lists one entry per CDR3 protein. This sample has roughly 360,000 distinct CDR3 sequences, with 12% found just once. These same records also appear under a second study, on T cells in Graves' hyperthyroidism and ophthalmopathy. According to that study: Ophthalmopathy got predicted by the model a median approximately 6.3 months before its onset.

This receptor was taken from a woman younger than 35 with Graves disease. The starting material was peripheral blood mononuclear cells (PBMCs), obtained at new diagnosis, from a patient treated with antithyroid drugs. V and J are TRBV11-2 and TRBJ2-3; 8 nucleotides agree with TRBD2. For the CDR3, the DNA is TGTGCCAGCAGCTCCCTGAGCGGGGGCGGGGGGACAGATACGCAGTATTTT. Residues: CASSSLSGGGGTDTQYF.